This TCR beta chain is drawn from a study of PD-1 blockade in classical Hodgkin lymphoma. The repertoire was sequenced with immunoSEQ multiplex PCR; TCRdb's copy has only in-frame clones and lacks some. In the table there are roughly 20,000 clones, approximately 76% of which are singletons. For this clone: Its antigen is not identified.

Time point in this sample: cycle 4 day 1 (C4D1), after less than 7 weeks of nivolumab. Each patient relapsed following autologous stem cell transplantation, and prior brentuximab vedotin exposure differed. The study, taken as a whole, reports: Complete responders entered with baseline diversity on par with newly diagnosed patients, the results showed.

Deletions cut 1 base from V and 6 bases from J, with 15 bases between. The germline V gene encodes CDR1 SGHTA and CDR2 FQGNSA. This CDR3 has 16 residues. The TCR was taken from a human donor with classical Hodgkin lymphoma. Sequencing used peripheral blood mononuclear cells (PBMCs), obtained before the fourth cycle of nivolumab. This sequence joins TRBV7-2 and TRBJ2-2; D uncertain. The CDR3: CASSLGPNRAPGELFF. In nucleotides, the CDR3 is TGTGCCAGCAGCTTAGGCCCAAACCGGGCCCCCGGGGAGCTGTTTTTT.